These 19 T cell receptor beta chains came from one sample sequenced in a study of blood T cell repertoires in COVID-19. Assay used: immunoSEQ multiplex PCR; TCRdb lists only in-frame clones, some missing. The data contain about 190,000 clones, over 70% of them singletons. The specimen sequenced was peripheral blood. Receptors originate from a man in his 60s with active or convalescent COVID-19.

V and J are TRBV6-8 and TRBJ1-3; D perhaps matches TRBD1 (6 bases). Deletions cut 6 bases from V and 3 bases from J, with 9 bases between. The CDR3 sequence is 13 residues long. CDR1 MNHGY and CDR2 SAAAGT come from the germline V gene. The CDR3: CASSLQGGNTIYF. In nucleotides, the CDR3 is TGTGCCAGCAGCCTACAGGGTGGAAACACCATATATTTT.

The chain employs TRBV2 and TRBJ1-3; 7 positions agree with TRBD1. This CDR3 has 13 amino acids. CDR1 is SNHLY and CDR2 is FYNNEI in the germline V gene. Trimming cost V 6 bases and J 5 bases; bases outside gene matches: 4. CDR3 DNA: TGTGCCAGCAGCGGGACAGCTCGAAACACCATATATTTT. This encodes CASSGTARNTIYF.

This clone was observed a handful of times. The chain joins TRBV15 to TRBJ2-3, with 7 nucleotides matching TRBD1. V dropped 3 bases and J dropped 6; count of bases not matched to a gene: 9. The CDR3 loop spans 15 amino acids. CDR1 and CDR2 (germline): LNHNV, YYDKDF (reference sequence). The CDR3 region has the DNA TGTGCCACCAGCAGGGAGACAGGGACAACCGATACGCAGTATTTT. It encodes CATSRETGTTDTQYF.

This chain joins TRBV6-2 or TRBV6-3 and TRBJ2-6, with 7 bases fitting TRBD1. This CDR3 comprises 19 residues. Trimming removed 3 bases from V and 4 bases from J; junction bases left unmatched: 15. Germline V lookup: CDR1 MNHEY, CDR2 SVGEGT. In DNA, the CDR3 is TGTGCCAGCAGTTATTTTCCGACAGGGCCGAGTGCCGGGGCCAACGTCCTGACTTTC. Translated, it gives CASSYFPTGPSAGANVLTF.

This clone was found once. This rearrangement joins TRBV7-9 to TRBJ2-1; 10 bases line up with TRBD1. Germline V lookup: CDR1 SEHNR, CDR2 FQNEAQ (reference sequence). This CDR3 has 17 amino acids. V lost 9 bases, J lost 0 bases, and 11 bases stayed unmatched. This chain's CDR3 is CASKGGTGAPSYNEQFF. The CDR3 nucleotides are TGTGCCAGTAAAGGGGGGACAGGGGCCCCCTCCTACAATGAGCAGTTCTTC.

V gene TRBV30 combines with J gene TRBJ1-1; no clear D gene. Looked up from germline, CDR1 is GTSNPN and CDR2 is SVGIG (reference sequence). The V and J ends lost 1 base and 5 bases respectively, with 11 bases between them. The CDR3 is 13 residues long. DNA for the CDR3: TGTGCCTGGAGTGAGGCAGGCCAGACTGAAGCTTTCTTT. This sequence encodes CAWSEAGQTEAFF.

The chain joins TRBV30 to TRBJ1-5; tentatively, D is TRBD1 (5 bases). CDR3 length: 13 residues. Germline V gene data show CDR1 as GTSNPN and CDR2 as SVGIG (reference sequence). V dropped 3 bases and J dropped 5 bases, with 11 bases sitting between them. The CDR3 sequence is CAWRQGEDQPQHF. The CDR3 nucleotides are TGTGCCTGGAGGCAAGGGGAGGATCAGCCCCAGCATTTT.

The V gene is TRBV3-1 (or the pseudogene TRBV3-2), the J gene TRBJ2-1, with TRBD2 matching over 15 bases. Trimming took 4 bases from V and 6 from J; bases not matched to a gene: 4. The CDR3 sequence is 16 residues long. Germline loops: CDR1 LGHDT, CDR2 YNNKEL (reference sequence). CDR3 in amino acids: CASSLGTSGRFNEQFF. The CDR3 nucleotides read TGTGCCAGCAGCCTTGGGACTAGCGGGAGGTTCAATGAGCAGTTCTTC.

This chain joins TRBV6-4 and TRBJ2-3; 10 bases fit TRBD2. The CDR3 extends over 13 amino acids. CDR1 and CDR2 from the germline V gene are MRHNA and SNTAGT. V lost 2 bases and J lost 10; bases outside the gene matches: 3. DNA of the CDR3: TGTGCCAGCAGTGACGCTAGCGGGAGTGCGCAGTATTTT. Translation: CASSDASGSAQYF.

The chain combines TRBV6-5 with TRBJ1-1; 7 bases align to TRBD1. The CDR3 covers 12 residues. Per germline, CDR1 MNHEY and CDR2 SVGAGI. Trimming at V came to 7 bases and at J to 6 bases, leaving 5 bases not matched to a gene. As DNA, the CDR3 is TGTGCCAGCATCAGGGGGGCCTCTGAAGCTTTCTTT. Its translation is CASIRGASEAFF.

CDR3 sequence: CASSLNRGQGYTF. The CDR3 bases are TGTGCCAGCAGTTTAAATAGGGGGCAAGGCTACACCTTC. The rearrangement links TRBV28 to TRBJ1-2, with 7 bases that match TRBD1. V trimming: 2 bases; J trimming: 8 bases; junction bases outside the gene matches: 5. The CDR3 runs to 13 residues. Germline assignment: CDR1 MDHEN and CDR2 SYDVKM.

The rearrangement uses TRBV6-6 and TRBJ2-3; the match to TRBD1 covers 9 bases. CDR3 length: 16 residues. Germline trimming cut 4 bases from V and 5 bases from J; bases unmatched to any gene: 10. CDR1 is MNHNY and CDR2 is SVGAGI in the germline V gene (reference sequence). CDR3 nucleotides: TGTGCCAGCAGTTTTGACAGGGGGACGTATAAAGATACGCAGTATTTT. Its protein product is CASSFDRGTYKDTQYF.

The CDR3 coding sequence is TGTGCCAGCAGCCGAACAGGGGTCGGGGCCAACGTCCTGACTTTC. It is translated as CASSRTGVGANVLTF. This chain joins TRBV7-6 and TRBJ2-6, with 7 nucleotides matching TRBD1. V lost 5 bases, J lost 4 bases, and 5 bases stayed unmatched. The CDR3 spans 15 residues. CDR1 and CDR2 from the germline V gene are SGHVS and FNYEAQ.

This clone was picked up a small number of times. This sequence joins TRBV11-1 and TRBJ2-1; 7 bases align to TRBD2. With V trimmed by 5 bases and J by 5 bases, 9 bases remained unmatched. Germline V gives CDR1 SGHAT, CDR2 FQDESV (reference sequence). The CDR3 is made up of 15 amino acids. CDR3 sequence (DNA): TGTGCCAGCAGCGCCGTGGGGCGGGGGAACAATGAGCAGTTCTTC. It codes for CASSAVGRGNNEQFF. The whole variable domain, filled in from reference TRBV11-1 and TRBJ2-1, reads EAEVAQSPRYKITEKSQAVAFWCDPISGHATLYWYRQILGQGPELLVQFQDESVVDDSQLPKDRFSAERLKGVDSTLKIQPAELGDSAMYLCASSAVGRGNNEQFFGPGTRLTVL.

The V gene is TRBV6-5, the J gene TRBJ1-1; D call uncertain. The germline CDR1 and CDR2 sequences are MNHEY and SVGAGI. The V gene lost 2 bases and the J gene lost 5 bases, with 9 bases spanning the gap. The CDR3 loop spans 13 amino acids. The CDR3 loop reads CASSYDGETEAFF. DNA for the CDR3: TGTGCCAGCAGTTACGATGGGGAGACTGAAGCTTTCTTT.

The chain joins TRBV4-2 to TRBJ2-3; TRBD2 might be the D (5 bases). V dropped 0 bases and J dropped 8 bases, with 18 bases sitting between them. CDR1 is LGHNA, CDR2 YNFKEQ, per germline. The CDR3 sequence is 16 residues long. CDR3 amino acids: CASSQEVAGFPGTQYF. In DNA, the CDR3 is TGTGCCAGCAGCCAAGAAGTGGCGGGTTTCCCAGGTACGCAGTATTTT.

V is TRBV19 and J is TRBJ2-1, with D perhaps matching TRBD1 (6 bases). Trimming shortened V by 5 bases and J by 12 bases, and 23 bases separated the two germline ends. The CDR3 contains 15 residues. The germline gives CDR1 LNHDA, CDR2 SQIVND (reference sequence). The chain's CDR3 is CASSFSGTPVRGQFF. CDR3 nucleotides: TGTGCCAGTAGTTTCTCCGGGACACCAGTAAGGGGGCAGTTCTTC.

This sequence joins TRBV6-5 and TRBJ2-5; D possibly corresponds to TRBD2 (5 bases). V gave up 5 bases and J gave up 5 bases, with 6 bases separating them. The CDR3 runs to 11 residues. Germline CDR1 and CDR2: MNHEY and SVGAGI. CDR3 residues: CASSTGETQYF. DNA for the CDR3: TGTGCCAGCAGTACGGGGGAGACCCAGTACTTC.

This clone was recorded a few times. The chain joins TRBV7-8 to TRBJ1-2; tentative D call: TRBD1 (5 bases). V dropped 1 base and J dropped 0 bases, with 6 bases sitting between them. The length of the CDR3 is 14 residues. CDR1 is SGHVS, CDR2 FQNEAQ, per germline. The CDR3 DNA follows: TGTGCCAGCAGCTTAGGGGGCCCTAACTATGGCTACACCTTC. It is translated as CASSLGGPNYGYTF.